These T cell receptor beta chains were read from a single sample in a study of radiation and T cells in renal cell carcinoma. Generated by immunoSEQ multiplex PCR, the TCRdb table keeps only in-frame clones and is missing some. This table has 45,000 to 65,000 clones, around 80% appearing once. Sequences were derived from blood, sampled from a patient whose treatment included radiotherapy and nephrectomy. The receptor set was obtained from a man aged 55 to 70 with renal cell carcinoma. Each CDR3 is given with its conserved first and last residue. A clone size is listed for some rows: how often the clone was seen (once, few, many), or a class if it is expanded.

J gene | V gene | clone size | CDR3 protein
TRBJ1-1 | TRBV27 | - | CASSPSGGRLENTEAFF
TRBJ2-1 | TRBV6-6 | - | CASSLGNEQFF
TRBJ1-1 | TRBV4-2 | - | CASSQQGSSITEAFF
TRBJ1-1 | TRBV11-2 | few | CASSRGAGGTEAFF
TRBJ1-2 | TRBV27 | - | CASSFGGGYGYTF
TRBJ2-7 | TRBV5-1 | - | CASSLATVYEQYF
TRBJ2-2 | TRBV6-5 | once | CASRAPGAPGELFF
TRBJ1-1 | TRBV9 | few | CASSVDGRGPEAFF
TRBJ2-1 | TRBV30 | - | CAWCQSDTYNEQFF
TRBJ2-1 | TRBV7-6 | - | CASSLGRANTQFF
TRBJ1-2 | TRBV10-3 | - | CAISEGQTRNYGYTF
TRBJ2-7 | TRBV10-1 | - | CASREVLPYEQYF
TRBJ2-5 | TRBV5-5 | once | CASSPGQGEETQYF
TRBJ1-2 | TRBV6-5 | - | CASTTGGGIYGYTF
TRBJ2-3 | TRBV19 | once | CASSIGPGHPSSTDTQYF
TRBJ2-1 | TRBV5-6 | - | CASSSLVVGSSYNEQFF
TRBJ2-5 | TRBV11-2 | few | CASSSALTEEQETQYF
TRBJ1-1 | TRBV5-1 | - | CASRVAGIVTEAFF
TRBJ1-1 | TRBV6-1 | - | CASGSGTFMNTEAFF
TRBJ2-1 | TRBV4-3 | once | CASSQEVSIAGGEQFF
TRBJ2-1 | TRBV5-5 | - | CASSLATGVYNEQFF
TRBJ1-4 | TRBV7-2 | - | CASSMSLEGSTNEKLFF
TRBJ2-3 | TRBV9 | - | CASSLRTSGRAGTQYF
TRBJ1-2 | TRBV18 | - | CASSPQYRGNDGYTF
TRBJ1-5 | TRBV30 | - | CAWSRDGSNQPQHF
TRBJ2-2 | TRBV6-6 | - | CASSFQGLNAGELFF